This T cell receptor beta chain emerged from a study of OX40 agonist ivuxolimab in advanced cancers. Background on the whole study: The costimulatory receptor OX40 (CD134) was targeted by ivuxolimab, a fully human IgG2 agonistic monoclonal antibody. Peripheral TCRbeta sequencing aimed to test whether ivuxolimab altered TCR sequence diversity and caused clonal T-cell expansion. In the dose-escalation cohort, approximately 83% of patients were male, and the mean age was roughly 60 years with a range of about 20 to 79. Of the 50 to 55 patients in dose escalation, about 19 had hepatocellular carcinoma, some 15 had melanoma, 9 had renal cell carcinoma and 9 had head and neck cancer. Patients were allowed to have had prior anti-PD-1, anti-PD-L1 or anti-CTLA-4 therapy, and around 41% of the dose-escalation patients had previously received checkpoint inhibitors. The monotherapy dose-escalation portion (N = 52 patients) of the phase I ivuxolimab trial is reported in the paper. Partial responses occurred in three dose-escalation patients, of whom one had hepatocellular carcinoma and two had cutaneous melanoma. Intravenous ivuxolimab was administered to patients every 2 weeks at six dose levels: 0.01, 0.1, 0.3, 1.5, 3 and 10 mg/kg.

Patients with autoimmune disease history or receiving systemic immunosuppression were excluded from the trial. Peripheral blood for TCR sequencing was drawn from every dose cohort at baseline, at cycle 4 day 1 and at cycle 7 day 1. Samples were obtained from an open-label, multicenter, first-in-human phase I dose-escalation trial of ivuxolimab. Adults with locally advanced or metastatic head and neck squamous cell, hepatocellular, melanoma or renal cell carcinoma were enrolled in the trial. Before TCR sequencing, CD4+ and CD8+ T cells were separately sorted from peripheral blood. Genomic DNA was extracted from sorted cells for sequencing of the TCRbeta CDR3 region. The immunoSEQ Assay was used for sequencing of TCRbeta CDR3 regions. Entries here come from immuneACCESS through TCRdb and include only in-frame sequences with V and J called. Some clones fail to appear in such tables; in the studies checked, an unresolved V gene covers under half of the shortfall, and the cause of the remainder is unknown. The sample has tens of thousands of clones on record, 85% to 90% of them singletons. Approximately 0.35% of the sample rests with the top ten.

Inclusive of the bounding cysteine and phenylalanine, the CDR3 is 17 residues long. The only DNA kept is the CDR3, 51 bases in frame from the first base. CDR1 and CDR2, looked up from the germline V gene, are MDHEN and SYDVKM. For this chain, trimming is 5 bases at the V end and 0 bases at the J end, and the number of junction bases without a gene match is 10. The paper's findings and limits, for the study overall: Clonal expansion of both CD4+ and CD8+ blood T cells was observed from baseline to week 6 at doses 0.1 to 3.0 mg/kg. Low levels of normalized T-cell clonal expansion were also shown by some nonresponding patients. In partial responders in the 0.1-3.0 mg/kg groups, normalized peripheral clonal expansion was found to be among the lowest, especially among CD8+ T cells. The antigen specificity of the clonally expanded peripheral T cells was not determined. On average, CD8+ T cells showed more expanded clones than CD4+ T cells after ivuxolimab.

This clone was observed a handful of times. It lacks a known antigen. Qualities for individual bases were not recorded, and no much larger clone is one base off. This sequence originates from an adult with an advanced solid tumor such as melanoma, head and neck, liver or kidney cancer. This chain is built from TRBV28 and TRBJ1-5; TRBD1 aligns with 7 central bases. This material consisted of CD4+ or CD8+ T cells sorted from blood, taken in a trial of the OX40 agonist ivuxolimab. The DNA sequence is TGTGCCAGCAGTCTTCGACAGGGCCTCTATAGCAATCAGCCCCAGCATTTT. Translated, it reads CASSLRQGLYSNQPQHF.